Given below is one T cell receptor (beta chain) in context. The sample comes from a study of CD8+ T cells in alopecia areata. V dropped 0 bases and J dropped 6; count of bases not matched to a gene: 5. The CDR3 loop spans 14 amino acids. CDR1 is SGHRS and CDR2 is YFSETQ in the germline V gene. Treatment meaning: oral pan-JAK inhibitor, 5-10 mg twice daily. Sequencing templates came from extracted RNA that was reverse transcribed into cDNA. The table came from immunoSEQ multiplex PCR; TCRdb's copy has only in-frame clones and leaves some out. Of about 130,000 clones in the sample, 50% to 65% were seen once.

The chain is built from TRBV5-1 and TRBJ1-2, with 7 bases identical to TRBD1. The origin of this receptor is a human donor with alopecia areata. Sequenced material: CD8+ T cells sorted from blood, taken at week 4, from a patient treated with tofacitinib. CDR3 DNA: TGCGCCAGCAGCTTGGAAGGGGGCGGAGATGGCTACACCTTC. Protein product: CASSLEGGGDGYTF.